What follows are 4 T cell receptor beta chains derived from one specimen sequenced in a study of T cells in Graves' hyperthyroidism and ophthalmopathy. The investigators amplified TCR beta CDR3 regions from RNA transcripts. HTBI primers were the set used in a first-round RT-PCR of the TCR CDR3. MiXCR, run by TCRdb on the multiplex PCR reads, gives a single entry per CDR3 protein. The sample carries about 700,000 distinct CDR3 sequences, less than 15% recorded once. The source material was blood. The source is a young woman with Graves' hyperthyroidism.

Written as DNA, the CDR3 is TGTGCCACCAGCCGTAGCGGGAGTAGGTACGAGCAGTACTTC. Encoded protein: CATSRSGSRYEQYF. The chain has TRBV15 and TRBJ2-7, with 9 positions matching TRBD2. The CDR3 has 14 amino acids. The J segment lost 4 bases and the V segment lost 5 bases, leaving 6 bases of the junction unmatched. The V gene's germline CDR1 is LNHNV and CDR2 YYDKDF (reference sequence).

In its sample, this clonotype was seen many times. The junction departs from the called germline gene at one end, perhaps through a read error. The CDR3 sequence: CASSDRVSSQPQHF. The CDR3 region has the DNA TGTGCCAGCAGTGACAGGGTAAGCAGTCAGCCCCAGCATTTT. The chain employs TRBV12-3 or TRBV12-4 and TRBJ1-5; the match to TRBD1 covers 7 bases. This CDR3 has 14 residues.

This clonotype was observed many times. The CDR3 protein is CASSQDGRIGGVYNEQFF. DNA for the CDR3: TGCGCCAGCAGCCAAGATGGGAGAATCGGGGGAGTATACAATGAGCAGTTCTTC. This rearrangement joins TRBV4-1 to TRBJ2-1, with D tentatively TRBD2 (6 bases). This CDR3 region has 18 residues. V lost 0 bases and J lost 4, with 19 bases in between. Germline CDR1 is MGHRA and CDR2 is YSYEKL.

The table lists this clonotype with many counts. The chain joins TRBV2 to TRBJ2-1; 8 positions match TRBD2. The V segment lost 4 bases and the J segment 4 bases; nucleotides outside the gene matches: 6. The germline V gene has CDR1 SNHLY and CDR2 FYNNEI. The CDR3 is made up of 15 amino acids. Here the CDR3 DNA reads TGTGCCAGCAGTGTACAACTAGCGGTATACAATGAGCAGTTCTTC. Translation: CASSVQLAVYNEQFF.